This record covers a single T cell receptor beta chain. As yet, its antigen is unknown. The primer mix had 60 Vbeta and 13 Jbeta primers. The table came from immunoSEQ multiplex PCR; TCRdb's copy has only in-frame clones and leaves some out. The data contain 95,000 to 150,000 clones, under 70% of them singletons. These data are taken from a study of cytomegalovirus exposure and HLA in healthy donors. Study-wide points: The study put 150 or so TCR beta chains on its list as cytomegalovirus-associated.

J lost 1 base, V lost 0 bases, and 2 bases had no gene match. Germline V gene sequence: CDR1 SGHRS, CDR2 YFSETQ. The CDR3 length is 15 residues. The receptor's source is a man aged 18 to 30 in good health and CMV-seronegative. The chain carries TRBV5-1 and TRBJ2-7; 9 bases line up with TRBD2. Sequenced: PBMCs. Here the CDR3 reads CASSLVTSGSYEQYF. CDR3 in DNA: TGCGCCAGCAGCTTGGTTACTAGCGGGTCCTACGAGCAGTACTTC.